This entry is about one TCR beta chain. The CDR3 totals 15 residues. Germline CDR1 and CDR2: LNHDA and SQIVND (reference sequence). J gave up 1 base and V 5 bases, and 6 bases lay outside the gene matches. The data stem from a study of blood T cell repertoires in COVID-19. About the study: T cells, B-cell-depleted T cells, or PBMCs provided the cDNA or gDNA that served as material.

Original methodology: Using reference gene primer amplification, nucleated cell counts were estimated. Data came from immunoSEQ multiplex PCR; TCRdb stores just in-frame clones and leaves some out. That table gives V, J and clone size, and the DNA gave D and trimming. The sample includes 87,000 or so clones, 88% of them seen just once. This chain links TRBV19 with TRBJ1-1; TRBD1 matches at 8 bases. This clonotype originated in an older man with acute or convalescent COVID-19. The sample comprised peripheral blood. The CDR3 spells CASSGGGQGNTEAFF. The DNA for the CDR3 is TGTGCCAGTAGTGGGGGAGGACAGGGGAACACTGAAGCTTTCTTT.